This TCR beta chain emerged from a study of cytomegalovirus exposure and HLA in healthy donors. Whole-study findings and limits: Later analysis placed DRB1 highest and HLA-C lowest in TCR association rates, which differed by HLA locus. In a later analysis, at a false discovery rate of 0.05, 15,000 to 20,000 TCR beta sequences matched HLA alleles.

The V gene end was trimmed by 5 bases and the J gene end by 5 bases; junction bases not matched to a gene: 10. The germline V gene encodes CDR1 SGHTA and CDR2 FQGNSA. This CDR3 is 15 amino acids long. Points on this clone: What it binds is unknown.

This PCR relied on a set of 60 Vbeta primers and 13 Jbeta primers. Clones were sequenced by immunoSEQ multiplex PCR, and TCRdb holds only the in-frame ones, with some missing. This sample has 150,000 to 200,000 clones; more than 65% occur once, and the top ten carry approximately 1.5%. Donors sampled were nominally healthy, though unrecorded immune exposures were likely. The receptor's source is a male donor in good health and CMV-seronegative. J is TRBJ2-7 and V is TRBV7-2; 9 nucleotides align to TRBD2. Material: PBMCs. CDR3 in DNA: TGTGCCAGCAGCCACTCGGCGGGGGGGCGGAACGAGCAGTACTTC. Protein: CASSHSAGGRNEQYF.